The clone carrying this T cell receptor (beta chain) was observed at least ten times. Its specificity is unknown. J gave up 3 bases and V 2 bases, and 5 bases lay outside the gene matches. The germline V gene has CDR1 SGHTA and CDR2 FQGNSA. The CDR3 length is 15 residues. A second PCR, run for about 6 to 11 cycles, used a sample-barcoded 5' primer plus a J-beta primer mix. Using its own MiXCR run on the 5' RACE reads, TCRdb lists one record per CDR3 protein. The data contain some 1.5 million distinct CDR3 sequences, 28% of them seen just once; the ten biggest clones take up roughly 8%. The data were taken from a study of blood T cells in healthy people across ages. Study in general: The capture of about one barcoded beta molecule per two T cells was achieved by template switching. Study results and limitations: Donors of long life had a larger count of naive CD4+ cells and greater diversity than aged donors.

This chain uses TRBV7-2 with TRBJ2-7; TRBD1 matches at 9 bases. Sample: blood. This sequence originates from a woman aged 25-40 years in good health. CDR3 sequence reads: CASSLMGQGYYEQYF. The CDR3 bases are TGTGCCAGCAGCTTAATGGGACAGGGTTACTACGAGCAGTACTTC.